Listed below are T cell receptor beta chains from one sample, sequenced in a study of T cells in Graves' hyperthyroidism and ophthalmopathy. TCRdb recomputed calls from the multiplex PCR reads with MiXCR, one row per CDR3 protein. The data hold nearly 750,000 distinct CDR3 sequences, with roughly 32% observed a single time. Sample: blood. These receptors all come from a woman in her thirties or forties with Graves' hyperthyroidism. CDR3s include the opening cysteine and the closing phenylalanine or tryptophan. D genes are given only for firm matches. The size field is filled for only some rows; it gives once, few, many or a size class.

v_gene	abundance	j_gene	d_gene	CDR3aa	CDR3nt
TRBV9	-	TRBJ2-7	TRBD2	CASSVSVTGGSYEQYF	TGTGCCAGCAGTGTGTCCGTAACGGGAGGTTCCTACGAGCAGTACTTC
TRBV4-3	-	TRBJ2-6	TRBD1	CASSHTPGQGAGANVLTF	TGCGCCAGCAGTCACACCCCGGGACAGGGGGCTGGGGCCAACGTCCTGACTTTC
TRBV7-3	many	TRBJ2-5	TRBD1	CASSFRPGQAETQYF	TGTGCCAGCAGCTTTAGGCCGGGACAGGCGGAGACCCAGTACTTC
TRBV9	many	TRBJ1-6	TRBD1	CASSAGTGASPLHF	TGTGCCAGCAGCGCGGGGACAGGGGCCTCACCCCTCCACTTT
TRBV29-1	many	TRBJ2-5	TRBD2	CSVAGANGETQYF	TGCAGCGTAGCGGGAGCGAATGGGGAGACCCAGTACTTC
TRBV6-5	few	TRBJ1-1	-	CASSYSTGGGQTEAFF	TGTGCCAGCAGTTACTCTACCGGGGGCGGTCAGACTGAAGCTTTCTTT
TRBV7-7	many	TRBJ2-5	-	CASSPTPLRWETQYF	TGTGCTAGCAGCCCGACTCCTTTACGCTGGGAGACCCAGTACTTC
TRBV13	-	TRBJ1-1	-	CASSFPRTPEAFF	TGTGCCAGCAGCTTCCCAAGGACCCCTGAAGCTTTCTTT
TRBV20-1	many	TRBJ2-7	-	CSARGGTRYEQYF	TGCAGTGCTAGAGGGGGGACACGCTACGAGCAGTACTTC
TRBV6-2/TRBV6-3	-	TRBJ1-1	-	CAGSFNGPNEAFF	TGTGCCGGCAGTTTTAACGGACCTAATGAAGCTTTCTTT
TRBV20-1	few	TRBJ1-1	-	CSARDYTWTEAFF	TGCAGTGCTAGAGACTATACCTGGACTGAAGCTTTCTTT